The 20 T cell receptor beta chains reported below all come from one sample, sequenced in a study of cytomegalovirus exposure and HLA in healthy donors. The PCR had 60 Vbeta and 13 Jbeta primers. Assay: immunoSEQ multiplex PCR; the TCRdb copy retains only in-frame clones and omits some. The repertoire holds about 59,000 clones, under 80% seen once, with about 7% in the top ten. Sequenced: PBMCs. The source of these receptors is a man aged 25-40 years in good health and CMV-seropositive.

This clone showed up just once. The rearrangement uses TRBV19 and TRBJ2-3, with 9 bases that match TRBD2. With V trimmed by 5 bases and J by 4 bases, 10 bases remained unmatched. The CDR3 covers 16 residues. Germline lookup yields CDR1 LNHDA and CDR2 SQIVND (reference sequence). The CDR3 DNA reads as TGTGCCAGTAGTCCTCTAGCGGGGAGTATACCAGATACGCAGTATTTT. This codes for CASSPLAGSIPDTQYF.

V gene TRBV12-5 combines with J gene TRBJ1-2; D uncertain. CDR1 is LGHNT and CDR2 is FRNRAP in the germline V gene. This CDR3 region has 13 residues. Between the trimmed V and J ends, which lost 1 base and 5 bases, there was a span of 8 bases. CDR3 sequence reads: CASGLDGKYGYTF. DNA for the CDR3: TGTGCTAGTGGTTTGGACGGTAAATATGGCTACACCTTC.

CDR3 bases: TGTGCCAGCAGCTGGACAGGGGACGAGCAGTACTTC. It specifies CASSWTGDEQYF. The chain has TRBV5-5 and TRBJ2-5, with 9 bases fitting TRBD1. With the DNA end fitting TRBJ2-7 better, the J assignment may be wrong. This CDR3 spans 12 amino acids. Germline V gene lookup returns CDR1 SGHKS and CDR2 YYEKEE (reference sequence).

The chain joins TRBV15 to TRBJ2-7, with 11 bases identical to TRBD1. CDR1 and CDR2 (germline): LNHNV, YYDKDF (reference sequence). Losses at the gene ends were 2 bases for V and 9 bases for J; bases not matched to a gene: 9. The length of the CDR3 is 15 residues. The CDR3 DNA sequence: TGTGCCACCAGCAGAAGGGACAGGGGGATCCGGTCGCAGTACTTC. It yields the protein CATSRRDRGIRSQYF.

To note about this clone: The junction departs from the called germline gene at one end, perhaps through a read error. This chain uses TRBV7-9 with TRBJ1-6; perhaps TRBD1 as D (6 bases). The CDR3 loop spans 15 amino acids. Germline loops: CDR1 SEHNR, CDR2 FQNEAQ (reference sequence). The CDR3 bases are TGTTCCAGCAGCTCTGAGGGGGAGAGGAATTCACCCCTCCACTTT. Translation: CSSSSEGERNSPLHF. Full variable domain (outside the CDR3, taken from reference TRBV7-9 and TRBJ1-6): DTGVSQNPRHKITKRGQNVTFRCDPISEHNRLYWYRQTLGQGPEFLTYFQNEAQLEKSRLLSDRFSAERPKGSFSTLEIQRTEQGDSAMYLCSSSSEGERNSPLHFGNGTRLTVT.

The gene calls are TRBV28 and TRBJ2-5; TRBD2 is a possible D gene (5 bases). The DNA end favors TRBJ2-7, so the J call may be wrong. The germline V gene has CDR1 MDHEN and CDR2 SYDVKM. The CDR3 runs to 11 residues. The CDR3 region has the DNA TGTGCCACTAACGCTGGGAGCGAGCAGTACTTC. It translates to CATNAGSEQYF.

The gene calls are TRBV9 and TRBJ1-6, with unresolved D. The V end was cut by 4 bases, the J end by 3 bases, with 8 bases between. In germline, CDR1 is SGDLS, CDR2 YYNGEE. This CDR3 has 14 amino acids. As DNA, the CDR3 is TGTGCCAGCAGCCCCCGTATCTATAATTCACCCCTCCACTTT. Its translation is CASSPRIYNSPLHF.

This chain links TRBV7-9 with TRBJ2-5, with D uncertain. Germline loops: CDR1 SEHNR, CDR2 FQNEAQ (reference sequence). This CDR3 has 12 residues. The ends were cut back, 0 bases at V and 5 bases at J, with 4 bases in the middle. The chain's CDR3 is CASSLAEETQYF. As DNA, the CDR3 is TGTGCCAGCAGCTTAGCGGAGGAGACCCAGTACTTC.

The chain links TRBV6-6 to TRBJ1-1, with a possible D match to TRBD1 (5 bases). Germline V gene sequence: CDR1 MNHNY, CDR2 SVGAGI (reference sequence). The CDR3 is 13 residues long. Trimming took 8 bases from V and 3 from J, leaving 13 bases between them. CDR3 protein: CASGARGYTEAFF. The CDR3 DNA is TGTGCCAGCGGGGCGCGGGGATACACTGAAGCTTTCTTT.

J is TRBJ1-2 and V is TRBV7-6, with 7 positions matching TRBD1. The V gene end was trimmed by 5 bases and the J gene end by 0 bases; junction bases not matched to a gene: 6. Germline V gene sequence: CDR1 SGHVS, CDR2 FNYEAQ. The CDR3 loop spans 15 amino acids. This CDR3 reads CASSLRQGANYGYTF. For the CDR3, the DNA is TGTGCCAGCAGCCTCCGACAGGGAGCTAACTATGGCTACACCTTC. Full variable domain (outside the CDR3, taken from reference TRBV7-6 and TRBJ1-2): GAGVSQSPRYKVTKRGQDVALRCDPISGHVSLYWYRQALGQGPEFLTYFNYEAQQDKSGLPNDRFSAERPEGSISTLTIQRTEQRDSAMYRCASSLRQGANYGYTFGSGTRLTVV.

The chain carries TRBV15 and TRBJ1-2; D is undetermined. Germline V gene sequence: CDR1 LNHNV, CDR2 YYDKDF (reference sequence). The CDR3 is made up of 13 amino acids. Trimming took 0 bases from V and 14 from J, leaving 16 bases between them. In nucleotides, the CDR3 is TGTGCCACCAGCAGAGATACTGCAGGAACGGGGACCTTC. The encoded protein is CATSRDTAGTGTF.

The gene calls are TRBV27 and TRBJ2-5, with 10 bases fitting TRBD2. The end of the DNA fits TRBJ2-7 better, so the J call may be wrong. Germline assignment: CDR1 MNHEY and CDR2 SMNVEV (reference sequence). CDR3 length: 14 amino acids. The CDR3 sequence is CASISRTSGNEQYF. The CDR3 DNA is TGTGCCAGCATCTCCCGGACTAGCGGAAACGAGCAGTACTTC.

The chain combines TRBV6-4 with TRBJ2-2, with D perhaps TRBD1 (5 bases). V was shortened by 4 bases and J by 5 bases, with 8 bases between the two germline ends. The CDR3 loop spans 13 amino acids. CDR1 MRHNA and CDR2 SNTAGT come from the germline V gene. CDR3 in amino acids: CASSARDTGELFF. Written as DNA, the CDR3 is TGTGCCAGCAGTGCCAGGGATACCGGGGAGCTGTTTTTT.

This chain uses TRBV7-6 with TRBJ2-3, with D unclear. The CDR3 is made up of 15 amino acids. V lost 6 bases, J lost 2 bases, and 15 bases lay in between. Germline V gene sequence: CDR1 SGHVS, CDR2 FNYEAQ. In nucleotides, the CDR3 is TGTGCCAGCAGTCTAGAGTGGCGGCACACAGATACGCAGTATTTT. It encodes CASSLEWRHTDTQYF.

V is TRBV30 and J is TRBJ1-2; the D is unclear. V dropped 3 bases and J dropped 4 bases, with 9 bases sitting between them. Germline CDR1 and CDR2: GTSNPN and SVGIG (reference sequence). The CDR3 has 12 amino acids. CDR3 nucleotide sequence: TGTGCCTGGAGCCCCGAGGGCTATGGCTACACCTTC. As protein: CAWSPEGYGYTF.

The CDR3 is CASSSRDRASEQYF. DNA of the CDR3: TGTGCCAGCAGCTCCCGGGACAGGGCGTCCGAGCAGTACTTC. The chain uses TRBV13 and TRBJ2-7, with TRBD1 matching 9 bases. This CDR3 comprises 14 residues. The V gene end was trimmed by 4 bases and the J gene end by 6 bases; junction bases not matched to a gene: 7. Germline V gene data show CDR1 as PRHDT and CDR2 as FYEKMQ (reference sequence).

This rearrangement joins TRBV19 to TRBJ1-5; 9 nucleotides agree with TRBD1. This CDR3 comprises 15 residues. Per germline, CDR1 LNHDA and CDR2 SQIVND (reference sequence). The V segment lost 5 bases and the J segment 4 bases; nucleotides outside the gene matches: 6. This CDR3 is CASSLGQGLNQPQHF. The CDR3 DNA reads TGTGCCAGTAGTCTAGGACAGGGGCTAAATCAGCCCCAGCATTTT.

This clone was seen just once. The chain links TRBV2 to TRBJ1-3; 7 nucleotides line up with TRBD1. The J segment lost 7 bases and the V segment lost 8 bases, leaving 11 bases of the junction unmatched. The CDR3 sequence is 14 residues long. Germline CDR1 reads SNHLY; CDR2 reads FYNNEI. The CDR3 DNA sequence: TGTGCCAGCCGACAGGGCGGTATGAGGAACACCATATATTTT. Translation gives CASRQGGMRNTIYF.

The chain joins TRBV28 to TRBJ1-1, with D tentatively TRBD1 (5 bases). Trimming shortened V by 7 bases and J by 3 bases, and 12 bases separated the two germline ends. CDR1 MDHEN and CDR2 SYDVKM come from the germline V gene. This CDR3 has 13 residues. The CDR3 coding sequence is TGTGCCAGCAATCAGGGAGGGGACACTGAAGCTTTCTTT. This sequence encodes CASNQGGDTEAFF.

The V and J genes are TRBV18 and TRBJ2-7; possible D gene TRBD1, 5 bases. Germline assignment: CDR1 KGHSH and CDR2 LQKENI. The CDR3 consists of 15 residues. Trimming removed 6 bases from V and 4 bases from J, with 19 bases in between. This CDR3 is CASSPTQYDSYEQYF. The CDR3 nucleotides are TGTGCCAGCTCCCCAACTCAATACGACAGTTACGAGCAGTACTTC.